These 24 T cell receptor beta chains were sequenced from one sample in a study of CD8+CD57+ T cells in acquired aplastic anemia. The template used for profiling TCR beta VDJ and CDR3 was genomic DNA. TCRdb analysed the reads with MiXCR anew, one entry per CDR3 protein. The data show tens of thousands of distinct CDR3 sequences, roughly 77% seen once. Input material: sorted CD4+, CD8+, or CD8+CD57+ T cells (not recorded which) from PBMCs. These receptors originate from a human donor in good health, serving as a control.

The V gene is TRBV19, the J gene TRBJ1-2; 9 positions agree with TRBD1. Losses at the gene ends were 10 bases for V and 7 bases for J; bases not matched to a gene: 10. Looked up from germline, CDR1 is LNHDA and CDR2 is SQIVND (reference sequence). This CDR3 is 13 amino acids long. This CDR3 reads CATATGGRVGYTF. In DNA form, the CDR3 reads TGTGCCACCGCGACAGGGGGACGGGTTGGCTACACCTTC.

The chain combines TRBV2 with TRBJ2-1, with a weak D call TRBD2 (6 bases). CDR1 is SNHLY, CDR2 FYNNEI, per germline. Deletions cut 2 bases from V and 10 bases from J, with 15 bases between. The CDR3 covers 14 residues. CDR3 DNA sequence: TGTGCCAGCAGTGAATCACGGGGGTGGGAAGAGCAGTTCTTC. It translates to CASSESRGWEEQFF. Full variable domain (remainder filled in from reference TRBV2 and TRBJ2-1): EPEVTQTPSHQVTQMGQEVILRCVPISNHLYFYWYRQILGQKVEFLVSFYNNEISEKSEIFDDQFSVERPDGSNFTLKIRSTKLEDSAMYFCASSESRGWEEQFFGPGTRLTVL.

The chain combines TRBV12-3 or TRBV12-4 with TRBJ1-6, with D possibly matching TRBD1 (5 bases). Trimming took off 4 bases at V and 7 bases at J, with 17 bases between the two ends. The CDR3 has 16 amino acids. The DNA of the CDR3 is TGTGCCAGCAGTTCTACTAGCGGGGGGGAAAATTCACCCCTCCACTTT. Its translation is CASSSTSGGENSPLHF.

Turning to this clonotype: A read error may be the cause here, since a much bigger clone is one base away. The CDR3 nucleotides are TGTGCCATCGGTGAGCTGTTAGAAGCTTTCTTT. As protein: CAIGELLEAFF. The chain employs TRBV10-3 and TRBJ1-1; D ambiguous. Germline CDR1 and CDR2: ENHRY and SYGVKD. CDR3 length equals 11 residues.

This clonotype was observed a single time. V and J are TRBV7-9 and TRBJ1-1; D is undetermined. The CDR3 is made up of 13 amino acids. V was clipped by 1 base and J by 1 base, with 4 bases between them. Germline CDR1 reads SEHNR; CDR2 reads FQNEAQ (reference sequence). The chain's CDR3 is CASSLVPNTEAFF. The CDR3 region has the DNA TGTGCCAGCAGCTTAGTCCCGAACACTGAAGCTTTCTTT.

The chain has TRBV10-3 and TRBJ2-7; the D gene could be TRBD1 or TRBD2 (6 bases each). Germline CDR1 is ENHRY and CDR2 is SYGVKD. The CDR3 runs to 14 residues. V lost 4 bases to trimming and J lost 4 bases, with 14 bases between them. The CDR3 nucleotides are TGTGCCATCAGTGGCCTGACAGGAGGGTACGAGCAGTACTTC. As protein: CAISGLTGGYEQYF.

This rearrangement joins TRBV19 to TRBJ2-7; 8 bases align to TRBD1. This CDR3 is built from 13 residues. Looked up from germline, CDR1 is LNHDA and CDR2 is SQIVND (reference sequence). The V gene end was trimmed by 9 bases and the J gene end by 2 bases; junction bases not matched to a gene: 6. This chain's CDR3 is CASSLDRAYEQYF. DNA of the CDR3: TGTGCCAGCAGCCTGGACAGGGCCTACGAGCAGTACTTC.

This clonotype was seen a single time. V and J are TRBV6-6 and TRBJ2-5; 7 bases are shared with TRBD2. Germline values: CDR1 MNHNY, CDR2 SVGAGI (reference sequence). V shed 6 bases, J shed 6 bases, and the junction held 7 bases outside the gene matches. This CDR3 contains 13 residues. CDR3: CASSPGGSKTQYF. The CDR3, as DNA: TGTGCCAGCAGCCCCGGGGGGAGCAAGACCCAGTACTTC.

The chain recombines TRBV10-3 with TRBJ1-6, with 7 bases fitting TRBD1. This CDR3 contains 17 residues. The V and J ends lost 3 bases and 5 bases, in that order; junction bases with no gene match: 10. Germline lookup yields CDR1 ENHRY and CDR2 SYGVKD. CDR3 sequence: CAISERDRAVDNSPLHF. The CDR3 DNA reads TGTGCCATCAGTGAAAGGGACAGAGCGGTCGATAATTCACCCCTCCACTTT.

The chain employs TRBV2 and TRBJ2-7, with TRBD1 matching 8 bases. Germline CDR1 is SNHLY and CDR2 is FYNNEI. The V segment lost 4 bases and the J segment 6 bases; nucleotides outside the gene matches: 11. This CDR3 has 15 residues. In DNA form, the CDR3 reads TGTGCCAGCAGTGCGCAATCGACAGGGGTCGGCGAGCAGTACTTC. Amino acid sequence: CASSAQSTGVGEQYF.

This clonotype was seen more than once but under ten times. The J gene is TRBJ1-6, the V gene TRBV19; no firm D call. CDR3 length: 14 amino acids. The germline gives CDR1 LNHDA, CDR2 SQIVND (reference sequence). The V end lost 7 bases, the J end lost 7 bases, and 14 bases lay between the germline ends. CDR3 in amino acids: CASKTNSLNSPLHF. The CDR3 region has the DNA TGTGCCAGTAAGACGAACAGCCTAAATTCACCCCTCCACTTT.

This chain connects TRBV10-3 to TRBJ2-1; D possibly uses TRBD1 or TRBD2 (6 bases each). V was pared by 3 bases and J by 6 bases, with 18 bases between. CDR1 is ENHRY, CDR2 SYGVKD, per germline. This CDR3 comprises 16 residues. The CDR3 sequence is CAISDPGLGASNEQFF. In DNA form, the CDR3 reads TGTGCCATCAGTGACCCGGGACTGGGGGCCAGCAATGAGCAGTTCTTC.

The chain employs TRBV24-1 and TRBJ2-5, with TRBD1 matching over 9 bases. Trimming removed 2 bases from V and 5 bases from J; junction bases left unmatched: 8. The CDR3 sequence is 16 residues long. From germline, CDR1 is KGHDR and CDR2 SFDVKD. CDR3 region: CATSDSGTGLMETQYF. In nucleotides, the CDR3 is TGTGCCACCAGTGATTCCGGGACAGGGCTTATGGAGACCCAGTACTTC.

The chain joins TRBV29-1 to TRBJ2-1, with D possibly being TRBD2 (6 bases). The ends were cut back, 7 bases at V and 8 bases at J, with 24 bases in the middle. CDR1 is SQVTM and CDR2 is ANQGSEA in the germline V gene. The CDR3 consists of 15 residues. The CDR3, as DNA: TGCAGCGCTGGGGCGGCGGGGCAGGGAGGCGATGAGCAGTTCTTC. Its protein product is CSAGAAGQGGDEQFF.

The chain combines TRBV12-3 or TRBV12-4 with TRBJ2-7; D is uncertain. Trimming left V 4 bases short and J 2 bases short, with 6 bases between. The CDR3 sequence is 12 residues long. CDR3 region: CASSYRTYEQYF. The DNA for the CDR3 is TGTGCCAGCAGTTACCGAACCTACGAGCAGTACTTC.

This chain links TRBV5-1 with TRBJ2-7; D is ambiguous. Trimming removed 6 bases at V and 3 bases at J, with 7 bases between. Germline V gene data show CDR1 as SGHRS and CDR2 as YFSETQ. This CDR3 region has 11 residues. CDR3 in amino acids: CASNQNYEQYF. The DNA for the CDR3 is TGCGCCAGCAACCAGAACTACGAGCAGTACTTC.

The rearrangement links TRBV2 to TRBJ2-1, with TRBD2 matching over 8 bases. The CDR3 covers 14 residues. V was clipped by 7 bases and J by 8 bases; unmatched bases: 10. The V gene's germline CDR1 is SNHLY and CDR2 FYNNEI. The CDR3 nucleotides read TGTGCCAGCATTGGGGCTAGCGGGCCGGATGAGCAGTTCTTC. Protein: CASIGASGPDEQFF.

The genes are TRBV10-3 and TRBJ1-1; D might be TRBD1 (6 bases). V lost 7 bases, J lost 4 bases, and 13 bases lay in between. The V gene's germline CDR1 is ENHRY and CDR2 SYGVKD. The CDR3 spans 13 residues. The DNA for the CDR3 is TGTGCCATCAAGCGGACAGAAGCCACTGAAGCTTTCTTT. As protein: CAIKRTEATEAFF.

V is TRBV5-1 and J is TRBJ2-7; the match to TRBD2 covers 8 bases. Trimming cost V 4 bases and J 1 base; bases outside gene matches: 7. The CDR3 has 15 amino acids. From germline, CDR1 is SGHRS and CDR2 YFSETQ. The CDR3 loop reads CASSPGRGGSYEQYF. DNA for the CDR3: TGCGCCAGCAGCCCGGGACGGGGGGGGTCCTACGAGCAGTACTTC. The whole variable domain, filled in from reference TRBV5-1 and TRBJ2-7, reads KAGVTQTPRYLIKTRGQQVTLSCSPISGHRSVSWYQQTPGQGLQFLFEYFSETQRNKGNFPGRFSGRQFSNSRSEMNVSTLELGDSALYLCASSPGRGGSYEQYFGPGTRLTVT.

This clonotype is labeled as medium-sized. The chain has TRBV6-1 and TRBJ1-2, with D hard to call. The CDR3 consists of 10 residues. Trimming took 5 bases from V and 6 from J, leaving 4 bases between them. Germline V lookup: CDR1 MNHNS, CDR2 SASEGT. CDR3 DNA sequence: TGTGCCAGCAGTTTAGATGGCTACACCTTC. It specifies CASSLDGYTF.

The J gene is TRBJ2-1, the V gene TRBV7-6, with 7 bases matching TRBD1. Looked up from germline, CDR1 is SGHVS and CDR2 is FNYEAQ. This CDR3 comprises 15 residues. V lost 3 bases and J lost 4; bases outside the gene matches: 6. CDR3 coding DNA: TGTGCCAGCAGCTTCCTGGACAGGCTGTACAATGAGCAGTTCTTC. It encodes CASSFLDRLYNEQFF.

This clonotype was counted a single time. Relative to the germline gene, one junction end is altered; a read error may explain this. CDR3 DNA: TGTGCCGGCAGCTTGGGCGGCTACGAGCAGTACTTC. It translates to CAGSLGGYEQYF. This chain joins TRBV7-8 and TRBJ2-7; no reliable D call. The CDR3 is made up of 12 amino acids. Germline CDR1 is SGHVS and CDR2 is FQNEAQ.

CDR3 region: CASSRLAAYEQFF. In DNA, the CDR3 is TGTGCCAGCAGCCGACTAGCGGCCTATGAGCAGTTCTTC. This rearrangement joins TRBV5-4 to TRBJ2-1; 9 nucleotides match TRBD2. The CDR3 consists of 13 residues. CDR1 SGHNT and CDR2 YYREEE come from the germline V gene (reference sequence). The V segment lost 4 bases and the J segment 8 bases; nucleotides outside the gene matches: 4.

J is TRBJ2-1 and V is TRBV4-1, with D possibly TRBD1 on 5 matching bases. V dropped 1 base and J dropped 4 bases, with 14 bases sitting between them. The CDR3 sequence is 16 residues long. The germline V gene has CDR1 MGHRA and CDR2 YSYEKL. This CDR3 reads CASSQVDILVYNEQFF. The CDR3 coding sequence is TGCGCCAGCAGCCAAGTGGACATACTCGTTTACAATGAGCAGTTCTTC.